The 15 T cell receptor beta chains given below trace back to one sample, sequenced in a study of human CD8 memory T cell subsets. Preparation of the TCR beta libraries relied on UMI-labeled 5' RACE. MiXCR was run by TCRdb on the 5' RACE reads, yielding one entry per CDR3 protein. The sample includes about 7,900 distinct CDR3 sequences, around 4% seen only once; the top ten take about 38%. Sequenced: CD8+ T cells from PBMCs. These receptors were taken from a human donor in good health.

This clonotype appeared many times. The chain combines TRBV24-1 with TRBJ1-3, with 8 bases aligning to TRBD1. This CDR3 comprises 15 residues. Germline loops: CDR1 KGHDR, CDR2 SFDVKD. Trimming removed 5 bases from V and 2 bases from J; junction bases left unmatched: 4. CDR3 residues: CATSAGGTAGNTIYF. CDR3 in DNA: TGTGCCACCAGTGCAGGGGGCACGGCTGGAAACACCATATATTTT.

In its sample, this clonotype was seen many times. J is TRBJ1-3 and V is TRBV4-3; D is unresolved. The germline gives CDR1 LGHNA, CDR2 YSLEER. Trimming removed 1 base from V and 2 bases from J, with 6 bases in between. This CDR3 spans 14 amino acids. CDR3 DNA: TGCGCCAGCAGCCAAGGAACCGCTGGAAACACCATATATTTT. This sequence encodes CASSQGTAGNTIYF.

This clonotype was detected many times. V is TRBV7-8 and J is TRBJ1-2, with TRBD1 identical over 11 bases. The germline gives CDR1 SGHVS, CDR2 FQNEAQ. The CDR3 runs 19 residues. Trimming took 4 bases from V and 3 from J; bases not matched to a gene: 16. The CDR3 DNA reads as TGTGCCAGCAGCTCGAACCGAGGACAGGGGGCCCCGGGGCACTATGGCTACACCTTC. Protein product: CASSSNRGQGAPGHYGYTF.

This clonotype was observed many times. The genes are TRBV2 and TRBJ2-1, with D uncertain. Germline V gene lookup returns CDR1 SNHLY and CDR2 FYNNEI. The CDR3 has 13 residues. Trimming took 5 bases from V and 4 from J, leaving 9 bases between them. This chain's CDR3 is CASSFTEYNEQFF. CDR3 bases: TGTGCCAGCAGTTTCACAGAGTACAATGAGCAGTTCTTC. Based on the CDR3 plus reference TRBV2 and TRBJ2-1, the full variable domain is EPEVTQTPSHQVTQMGQEVILRCVPISNHLYFYWYRQILGQKVEFLVSFYNNEISEKSEIFDDQFSVERPDGSNFTLKIRSTKLEDSAMYFCASSFTEYNEQFFGPGTRLTVL.

Ten or more counts support this clonotype. The chain employs TRBV28 and TRBJ2-1, with D perhaps matching TRBD2 (7 bases). Between the trimmed V and J ends, which lost 5 bases and 7 bases, there was a span of 18 bases. CDR1 and CDR2 (germline): MDHEN, SYDVKM. The CDR3 is made up of 15 amino acids. CDR3: CASSGGGREINEQFF. CDR3 in DNA: TGTGCCAGCAGTGGGGGGGGCAGGGAGATAAATGAGCAGTTCTTC.

This clonotype was observed many times. The chain combines TRBV15 with TRBJ2-7; 12 bases match TRBD1. The CDR3 has 21 residues. Unmatched junction bases numbered 17, after V lost 0 bases and J lost 2 bases. Per germline, CDR1 LNHNV and CDR2 YYDKDF (reference sequence). The CDR3, as DNA: TGTGCCACCAGCAGAGATGCTCCGGGACAGGGGGCAGCTATAGCGACCTACGAGCAGTACTTC. The encoded protein is CATSRDAPGQGAAIATYEQYF.

The rearrangement links TRBV4-2 to TRBJ2-3; tentative D call: TRBD1 (5 bases). CDR1 is LGHNA, CDR2 YNFKEQ, per germline. The CDR3 has 14 amino acids. With 1 base removed from V and 4 bases from J, the gap between germline ends came to 9 bases. CDR3 nucleotides: TGTGCCAGCAGCCAAGGCAGGGAATCAGATACGCAGTATTTT. Protein: CASSQGRESDTQYF.

This clonotype was detected only a few times. The V call is TRBV14, the J call TRBJ2-7; tentatively, D is TRBD2 (6 bases). CDR1 and CDR2 from the germline V gene are SGHDN and FVKESK. V lost 1 base, J lost 5 bases, and 21 bases lay in between. The CDR3 is 17 amino acids. DNA for the CDR3: TGTGCCAGCAGCCAAGTATTCAACGGGAGATTGGGAGACGAGCAGTACTTC. Translating gives CASSQVFNGRLGDEQYF. Full variable domain (remainder filled in from reference TRBV14 and TRBJ2-7): EAGVTQFPSHSVIEKGQTVTLRCDPISGHDNLYWYRRVMGKEIKFLLHFVKESKQDESGMPNNRFLAERTGGTYSTLKVQPAELEDSGVYFCASSQVFNGRLGDEQYFGPGTRLTVT.

This clonotype was found a few times. J is TRBJ2-7 and V is TRBV19; D gene unclear. Germline lookup yields CDR1 LNHDA and CDR2 SQIVND (reference sequence). This CDR3 has 14 residues. V was shortened by 5 bases and J by 0 bases, with 11 bases between the two germline ends. CDR3 DNA: TGTGCCAGTAGTTACGGGTTGAGCTCCTACGAGCAGTACTTC. Protein: CASSYGLSSYEQYF.

This clonotype is categorized as medium-sized. The chain has TRBV9 and TRBJ2-5; a possible D gene is TRBD2 (6 bases). Looked up from germline, CDR1 is SGDLS and CDR2 is YYNGEE. The ends were cut back, 0 bases at V and 3 bases at J, with 12 bases in the middle. CDR3 length equals 15 residues. The CDR3 DNA is TGTGCCAGCAGCGTAGAGGCCAGACTAGAAGAGACCCAGTACTTC. This gives the protein CASSVEARLEETQYF.

This clonotype was counted at least ten times. V is TRBV6-2 or TRBV6-3 and J is TRBJ1-1; D gene ambiguous. Trimming removed 5 bases at V and 1 base at J, with 8 bases between. The CDR3 is 13 residues long. The germline gives CDR1 MNHEY, CDR2 SVGEGT. CDR3 DNA: TGTGCCAGCAGTCAGGTCGAGAACACTGAAGCTTTCTTT. Translation: CASSQVENTEAFF.

This clonotype was counted at least ten times. The gene calls are TRBV5-1 and TRBJ1-1; no clear D gene. Trimming removed 0 bases from V and 8 bases from J, with 11 bases in between. The CDR3 is 13 amino acids. The germline CDR1 and CDR2 sequences are SGHRS and YFSETQ. Written as DNA, the CDR3 is TGCGCCAGCAGCTTGGGTTACGAGACGGAAGCTTTCTTT. This encodes CASSLGYETEAFF.

This clonotype has ten or more counts. The V call is TRBV6-1, the J call TRBJ2-1; a weak D match, TRBD2 (5 bases). Trimming took 5 bases from V and 4 from J, leaving 9 bases between them. The CDR3 length is 13 residues. Germline CDR1 reads MNHNS; CDR2 reads SASEGT. The CDR3 protein is CASSRGLYNEQFF. The CDR3 DNA is TGTGCCAGCAGTAGAGGACTTTACAATGAGCAGTTCTTC.

By sample share, this clonotype is medium-sized. The chain carries TRBV3-1 and TRBJ2-5; tentative D call: TRBD2 (6 bases). V shed 3 bases and J shed 1 base, with 12 bases lying between them. Germline values: CDR1 LGHDT, CDR2 YNNKEL (reference sequence). CDR3 length equals 15 residues. The CDR3 DNA reads as TGTGCCAGCAGCCACAGGGAGGTGGGCCAAGAGACCCAGTACTTC. This encodes CASSHREVGQETQYF.

V gene TRBV20-1 combines with J gene TRBJ2-5, with 11 bases matching TRBD2. V lost 5 bases and J lost 3; bases outside the gene matches: 5. CDR3 size: 14 residues. Germline values: CDR1 DFQATT, CDR2 SNEGSKA (reference sequence). The CDR3 region is CSAPGLADEETQYF. CDR3 sequence (DNA): TGCAGTGCTCCGGGACTAGCGGACGAAGAGACCCAGTACTTC.